This TCR beta chain originates from a study of T cell repertoires in cytomegalovirus infection. Study-level information: Matching HLA type and CMV infection were both indicated by public TCR beta signatures.

Germline assignment: CDR1 KGHDR and CDR2 SFDVKD. The CDR3 is made up of 13 amino acids. The trim removed 8 bases at V and 9 bases at J, leaving 9 bases unmatched. This clonotype was seen ten or more times. Antigen specificity is unknown. General study findings and limits: In two of eight donors, the top clonotype was HLA-C-restricted CMV-specific. CMV carriers having the relevant HLA were flagged by cumulative public TCR beta family frequency.

One entry per CDR3 protein, called by TCRdb with MiXCR from the reads. Here the sample spans around 170,000 distinct CDR3 sequences, around an eighth being singletons. This clonotype was obtained from a human donor in good health (CMV status not recorded). Some clones in this sample may be carry-over from other donors' samples. Sequencing used PBMCs. V gene TRBV24-1 combines with J gene TRBJ2-1, with 7 bases lining up with TRBD2. The CDR3 here is CATKSSGNAEQFF. CDR3 DNA: TGTGCCACCAAATCAAGCGGGAACGCTGAGCAGTTCTTC.